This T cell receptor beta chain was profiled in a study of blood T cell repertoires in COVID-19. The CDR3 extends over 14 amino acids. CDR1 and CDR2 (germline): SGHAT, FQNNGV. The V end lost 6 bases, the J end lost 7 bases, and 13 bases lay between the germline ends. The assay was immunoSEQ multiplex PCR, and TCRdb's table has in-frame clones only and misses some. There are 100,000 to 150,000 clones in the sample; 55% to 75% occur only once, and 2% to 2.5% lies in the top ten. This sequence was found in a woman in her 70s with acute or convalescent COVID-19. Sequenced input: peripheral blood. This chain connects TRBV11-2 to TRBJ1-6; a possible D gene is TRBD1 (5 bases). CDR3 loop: CASSQGLPNSPLHF. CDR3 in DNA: TGTGCCAGCAGTCAGGGTCTTCCCAATTCACCCCTCCACTTT.